The entry below describes one T cell receptor beta chain. Its antigen target is currently unknown. No much larger clone exists at a distance of one base, and base qualities are not known. The data stem from a study of blood T cell repertoires in COVID-19 (dated by TCRdb to the early 2020s). About the study as a whole: The collaborator samples originated in the United States, Italy and Spain and spanned the acute and convalescent phases of COVID-19. The samples were drawn from two sources: the first 160 participants of the ongoing ImmuneRACE study, and 950 to 1,500 subjects contributed by 6 global collaborators. The repertoires were released in a freely available public database intended as a resource for research on the immune response to SARS-CoV-2. Where available, HLA class I and class II types were obtained from metadata supplied by the sample provider rather than from assay-based typing. The prospective study material was composed of cDNA or gDNA derived from T cells, B-cell-depleted T cells, or PBMCs. Nearly every sample came with metadata listing a de-identified subject ID, COVID-19 status, age in years and sex. Subjects who had been exposed to COVID-19, were actively infected with it, or had recovered from it provided the deeply sampled blood TCRbeta repertoires that made up the dataset.

TCRbeta CDR3 regions were amplified from genomic DNA by means of the immunoSEQ Assay, a bias-controlled multiplex PCR. Per the original workflow: Nucleated cell counts per sample were estimated from amplification of reference gene primers within the assay. To quantify the absolute abundance of each unique TCRbeta CDR3 rearrangement, sequence reads were collapsed and filtered. Productive Simpson clonality was computed per sample as the square root of Simpson's diversity index over productive rearrangements. TCRdb took this table from immuneACCESS and kept in-frame rearrangements with V and J called. Such tables lack part of the clones; where checked against another copy, unresolved V genes explain under half of the gap, and the rest is unexplained. The V and J calls and clone size are taken from that table; D and trimming were inferred from the DNA. The sample yields 300,000 or so clones; about nine tenths were counted once. The ten largest clonotypes hold 1% of the sample.

Collaborating institutions collected whole blood in K2EDTA tubes following their own protocols. For TCRbeta analysis, collaborators shipped samples in one of three forms: frozen whole blood, isolated PBMCs, or DNA extracted from either of those sample types. What the research found in general, with its limitations: Clinical and demographic metadata were provided uncurated, with the amount varying by source and participant.

The origin of this receptor is a man aged 50 to 59 with active or convalescent COVID-19. The sample comprised peripheral blood.

The CDR3 region: CASSGQGYGYTF. The bases read TGTGCCAGCAGCGGACAGGGTTATGGCTACACCTTC. Recombination connected TRBV5-6 to TRBJ1-2; the junction holds 8 bases that match TRBD1. After removal of 4 bases from V and 5 bases from J, the junction retains 1 base not matched to a gene. The CDR3, from cysteine to phenylalanine, totals 12 residues. The entry retains the CDR3 DNA only, 36 bases that are in frame from base 1. CDR1 and CDR2 are drawn from the germline V gene: SGHDT, YYEEEE.